This TCR beta chain came from a study of CD4 T cells in relation to SARS-CoV-2 and coronaviruses listed by TCRdb under 2021. Regarding the study in general: In the ViraFEST assay, PBMCs were grown with antigen for around nine days, and TCR beta CDR3s were then sequenced to identify antigen-specific clonal expansions. Across all 12 patients in the full convalescent cohort, ages ranged from 21 to 72 years, with a median of 38. Of the 12 convalescent patients, 8 were male and 4 were female, and two of the subjects were Hispanic. Shared crossreactive spike epitopes were mapped to their HLA restriction using patient-derived lymphoblastoid cell lines. At the level of individual TCR clonotypes, the study evaluated whether memory CD4+ T cells crossreact between the spike proteins of SARS-CoV-2 and those of common cold coronaviruses. Samples from three pre-COVID donors and the naive versus memory experiments were sequenced with the Adaptive Biotechnologies TCR-sequencing kit; other data were Illumina-based. For other donors in the study, expansion assays were sequenced with a different, Illumina-based TCR-beta assay.

As regards this clone: Its antigen remains undetermined. No quality values exist for individual bases; no much larger clone is one base distant.

Naive and memory CD4+ T cells were separated from cryopreserved PBMCs through CD4 enrichment, which was followed by EasySep naive CD4+ T cell enrichment. For around ten days, approximately 10^5 sorted naive or memory CD4+ T cells were cultured together with CEF peptides and T cell-depleted PBMCs at a 1:1 ratio. In general, every peptide culture condition was set up in three replicate wells. Ficoll-Paque PLUS gradient centrifugation was used to isolate PBMCs from leukapheresis product or whole blood. PBMCs were either cryopreserved at -140°C or used fresh in the expansion assay. The QIAamp Micro DNA Kit was used to extract genomic DNA from the CD4+ T cells. CEF-cultured naive and memory CD4+ T cell DNA received survey-level immunoSEQ TCR-beta sequencing. The paper's data handling went like this. During preprocessing, nonproductive sequences were removed, along with CDR3s that did not begin with C, did not end with F or W, or were shorter than 7 amino acids. Antigen-specific clonotypes were called with the MANAFEST web app, based on expansion relative to reference and other culture wells. A clone was considered positive if significant expansion relative to the reference culture was observed in 2 of 3 replicate wells at an FDR below 0.05. Positive clones also required significant expansion versus all other tandem wells and an odds ratio above 5. Cultured and uncultured naive and memory CD4+ repertoires were searched for CDR3s previously identified as spike- and CEF-reactive. CDR3 homology was quantified as pairwise Levenshtein distance, calculated with the stringdist R package after three terminal residues were trimmed from each end. TCRdb's version of the immuneACCESS table is confined to in-frame rearrangements and falls short of the full clone set. An unresolved V gene accounts for under half of the shortfall where checked; the remainder is of unknown origin. V and J calls and clone size are given by that table; D and trimming were obtained from the DNA. The table for this sample lists 30,000 to 40,000 clones; around four fifths of them were counted only once. 20% of the sample is taken by the ten largest.

On the study overall, not on this receptor specifically: Significantly weaker SARS-CoV-2-driven expansion was shown by crossreactive clones than by monoreactive clones, consistent with antigenic imprinting. Approximately 61% of donors had memory CD4+ clonotypes that crossrecognized SARS-CoV-2 and at least one common cold coronavirus spike. Sequencing naive versus memory cells indicated that the assay picks up memory recall responses, not primary responses primed during culture. The study was limited by small numbers of patients and tested TCRs. Pre-pandemic and post-infection samples were not both contributed by any donor, so tracing of the source of pre-existing responses was limited. Since the crossreactivity analysis centred on spike protein, crossreactivity against other viral proteins was not assessed.

The receptor was derived from an adult with COVID-19. What was sequenced was memory CD4+ T cells from PBMCs, cultured in vitro. The sample's cell subset or site, from its label and the paper: memory (non-naive) CD4+ T cells.

The DNA reads TGTGCCAGCACCCCTTGGGGAGGGTCCTACGAGCAGTACTTC. This yields the protein CASTPWGGSYEQYF. The chain employs TRBV6-5 and TRBJ2-7, with 7 junctional bases fitting TRBD2. Ends trimmed: V by 7 bases, J by 1 base; bases unmatched to a gene: 7. The germline V gene provides CDR1 MNHEY and CDR2 SVGAGI. The CDR3 has 14 amino acids, counting the end cysteine and phenylalanine. Only the CDR3 portion is preserved as DNA: 42 bases, with reading frame beginning at the first base.